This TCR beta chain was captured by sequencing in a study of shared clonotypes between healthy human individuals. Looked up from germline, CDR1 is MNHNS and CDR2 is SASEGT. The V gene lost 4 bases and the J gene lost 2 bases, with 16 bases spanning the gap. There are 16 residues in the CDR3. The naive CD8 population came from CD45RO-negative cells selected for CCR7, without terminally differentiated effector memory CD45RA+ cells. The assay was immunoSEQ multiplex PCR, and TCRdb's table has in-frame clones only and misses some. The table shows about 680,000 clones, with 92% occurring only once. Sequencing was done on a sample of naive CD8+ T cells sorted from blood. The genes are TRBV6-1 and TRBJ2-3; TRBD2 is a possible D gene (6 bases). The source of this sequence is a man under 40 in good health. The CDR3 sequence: CASSVVGEAHTDTQYF. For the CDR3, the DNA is TGTGCCAGCAGTGTTGTTGGGGAGGCACACACAGATACGCAGTATTTT.